Listed below are T cell receptor beta chains from one sample, sequenced in a study of blood T cells in healthy people across ages. TCRdb reanalysed the 5' RACE reads using MiXCR and keeps one entry per CDR3 protein. The sample records hundreds of thousands of distinct CDR3 sequences, around 45% being singletons. Sequences were obtained from blood. The source of these receptors is a man in his 60s in good health. CDR3s include the opening cysteine and the closing phenylalanine or tryptophan. A D gene is named only where the DNA matches it firmly. Size values are once, few and many counts, or a class for expanded clones, and some rows have none.

d_call	j_call	clone_size	v_call	cdr3_aa	cdr3_nt
NA	TRBJ2-3	NA	TRBV7-9	CASSHLGRSTDTQYF	TGTGCCAGCAGCCACCTCGGACGGAGCACAGATACGCAGTATTTT
TRBD2	TRBJ2-7	NA	TRBV5-6	CASTLTRATSGGEQYF	TGTGCCAGCACCCTAACCAGGGCCACTAGCGGGGGCGAGCAGTACTTC
NA	TRBJ2-7	few	TRBV2	CANRKTSYYYEQYF	TGTGCCAACAGAAAGACCTCATATTACTACGAGCAGTACTTC
NA	TRBJ1-6	NA	TRBV6-5	CASKGGVGSPLHF	TGTGCCAGCAAGGGGGGTGTTGGATCACCCCTCCACTTT
NA	TRBJ1-3	NA	TRBV25-1	CASSEERYAGNTIYF	TGTGCCAGCAGTGAAGAAAGGTACGCTGGAAACACCATATATTTT
NA	TRBJ2-3	NA	TRBV6-1	CASSGGSVGADTQYF	TGTGCCAGCAGTGGAGGTAGCGTGGGGGCAGATACGCAGTATTTT
TRBD1	TRBJ2-3	once	TRBV6-1	CASSPGQGVGVDTQYF	TGTGCCAGCAGCCCGGGACAGGGGGTTGGTGTAGATACGCAGTATTTT
NA	TRBJ2-7	many	TRBV4-1	CASSLSATSHEQYF	TGCGCCAGCAGCCTCAGCGCTACCTCCCACGAGCAGTACTTC
NA	TRBJ2-3	once	TRBV12-3/TRBV12-4	CASSLWGATDTQYF	TGTGCCAGCAGTTTATGGGGGGCTACAGATACGCAGTATTTT
TRBD1	TRBJ1-6	NA	TRBV6-2/TRBV6-3	CASSPWTGGDSPLHF	TGTGCCAGCAGTCCATGGACAGGGGGAGATTCACCCCTCCACTTT
NA	TRBJ1-1	NA	TRBV10-2	CASTNPGRTTEAFF	TGCGCCAGCACGAATCCGGGTAGGACCACTGAAGCTTTCTTT
NA	TRBJ1-6	NA	TRBV6-6	CASSYRVLGYNSPLHF	TGTGCCAGCAGTTACCGAGTCTTAGGCTATAATTCACCCCTCCACTTT
TRBD1	TRBJ1-2	NA	TRBV7-9	CASSSHAFRDRVGYGYTF	TGTGCCAGCAGCTCCCACGCGTTTAGGGACAGGGTCGGCTATGGCTACACCTTC
TRBD1	TRBJ1-2	NA	TRBV6-4	CASRPEDRANYGYTF	TGTGCCAGCAGGCCAGAGGACAGGGCGAACTATGGCTACACCTTC
NA	TRBJ2-3	NA	TRBV21-1	CAGGRRDPCTDTQYF	TGTGCCGGCGGCCGGCGGGACCCCTGCACAGATACGCAGTATTTT
NA	TRBJ1-2	NA	TRBV20-1	CSAKGQSNYGYTF	TGCAGTGCTAAAGGACAGAGTAACTATGGCTACACCTTC
NA	TRBJ2-5	NA	TRBV3-1	CASSHAQGPETQYF	TGTGCCAGCAGCCATGCACAGGGACCAGAGACCCAGTACTTC
TRBD2	TRBJ2-3	NA	TRBV4-1	CASQRASGYTDTQYF	TGCGCCAGCCAGAGGGCTAGCGGTTACACAGATACGCAGTATTTT
TRBD2	TRBJ2-5	few	TRBV20-1	CRGMLAGAETQYF	TGCAGGGGGATGCTAGCGGGGGCAGAGACCCAGTACTTC
NA	TRBJ2-1	NA	TRBV7-2	CASSLAGGANEQFF	TGTGCCAGCAGCTTAGCGGGGGGAGCAAATGAGCAGTTCTTC
TRBD1	TRBJ2-7	NA	TRBV6-6	CASRARDRDYEQYF	TGTGCCAGCAGAGCCCGGGACAGGGACTACGAGCAGTACTTC
TRBD2	TRBJ2-7	few	TRBV11-3	CASSLGSSGGNEQYF	TGTGCCAGCAGCTTAGGGTCTAGCGGGGGGAACGAGCAGTACTTC
TRBD1	TRBJ1-1	NA	TRBV20-1	CSAIPHYRGGTEAFF	TGCAGTGCCATACCGCACTACAGGGGGGGGACTGAAGCTTTCTTT
NA	TRBJ2-5	few	TRBV20-1	CSATPTVTQYF	TGCAGTGCTACACCCACGGTGACCCAGTACTTC
NA	TRBJ2-3	NA	TRBV2	CASSSPGGTPTDTQYF	TGTGCCAGCTCTTCACCGGGCGGGACCCCCACAGATACGCAGTATTTT
TRBD2	TRBJ2-4	few	TRBV29-1	CSVDGGVIQYF	TGCAGCGTTGATGGGGGGGTCATTCAGTACTTC
TRBD1	TRBJ2-5	NA	TRBV7-3	CASSLTPGQGFQETQYF	TGTGCCAGCAGCTTAACCCCGGGACAGGGGTTTCAAGAGACCCAGTACTTC
NA	TRBJ2-1	NA	TRBV5-1	CASSSRPGGFSNNEQFF	TGCGCCAGCAGCTCCCGACCGGGCGGGTTTTCGAACAATGAGCAGTTCTTC
TRBD1	TRBJ2-7	NA	TRBV20-1	CSARSWDRGLNEQYF	TGCAGTGCTAGATCGTGGGACAGGGGGCTAAACGAGCAGTACTTC